The rows below give T cell receptor beta chains drawn from one sample of a study of T cells in localized non-small cell lung cancer. TCRdb's copy holds only in-frame clones and misses some; the assay was immunoSEQ multiplex PCR. The sample carries 25,000 to 35,000 clones, 88% recorded once. The sample here was peripheral blood, taken before any cancer treatment. These receptors were collected from a female donor older than 55 with stage III squamous cell lung carcinoma. CDR3s include the opening cysteine and the closing phenylalanine or tryptophan. A D gene is named only where the DNA matches it firmly. Rows give clone size only sometimes, using once, few, many, or a class for an expanded clone.

clone size | D gene | CDR3 length | J gene | V gene | CDR3 DNA | CDR3 protein
- | TRBD1 | 14 | TRBJ2-3 | TRBV18 | TGTGCCAGCTCTTCGACAGGGCGCACAGATACGCAGTATTTT | CASSSTGRTDTQYF
- | - | 18 | TRBJ2-3 | TRBV4-2 | TGTGCCAGCAGCCAAGAACTCCTAGCGACAATTAACACAGATACGCAGTATTTT | CASSQELLATINTDTQYF
- | - | 13 | TRBJ2-1 | TRBV28 | TGTGCCAGCAGTTGGGTTAGCTACAATGAGCAGTTCTTC | CASSWVSYNEQFF
once | - | 15 | TRBJ2-6 | TRBV5-6 | TGTGCCAGCAGCTTGTACGGCTCTGGGGCCAACGTCCTGACTTTC | CASSLYGSGANVLTF
- | TRBD1 | 15 | TRBJ1-4 | TRBV5-1 | TGCGCCAGCAGCGACTCACAGGGGATTGGTGAAAAACTGTTTTTT | CASSDSQGIGEKLFF
- | - | 12 | TRBJ1-1 | TRBV5-5 | TGTGCCAGCAGCTTGCGAGTGCGGGAAGCTTTCTTT | CASSLRVREAFF
- | - | 13 | TRBJ2-3 | TRBV28 | TGTGCCAGCAGTAGCGGGAGCACAGATACGCAGTATTTT | CASSSGSTDTQYF
- | TRBD2 | 17 | TRBJ2-5 | TRBV25-1 | TGTGCCAGCAGTCCCGGGAGGCTAGCGGGAATGGGGGAGACCCAGTACTTC | CASSPGRLAGMGETQYF
once | TRBD1 | 14 | TRBJ2-7 | TRBV14 | TGTGCCAGCAGCTCCGGGACAGGGACCTACGAGCAGTACTTC | CASSSGTGTYEQYF
- | TRBD2 | 14 | TRBJ2-7 | TRBV9 | TGTGCCAGCAGCATGACTAGCGGGTCCTACGAGCAGTACTTC | CASSMTSGSYEQYF
- | - | 11 | TRBJ1-2 | TRBV14 | TGTGCCAGCGACAAGAACTATGGCTACACCTTC | CASDKNYGYTF
- | TRBD1 | 14 | TRBJ2-7 | TRBV19 | TGTGCCAGTAGTGGGGGACAGGGAGGCTACGAGCAGTACTTC | CASSGGQGGYEQYF
- | TRBD2 | 15 | TRBJ2-7 | TRBV28 | TGTGCCAGCAGTTTATTACTAGCGGCGCCCTACGAGCAGTACTTC | CASSLLLAAPYEQYF
- | TRBD2 | 15 | TRBJ2-4 | TRBV28 | TGTGCCAGCAGTCCCGGGGGGGAAGCCAAAAACATTCAGTACTTC | CASSPGGEAKNIQYF